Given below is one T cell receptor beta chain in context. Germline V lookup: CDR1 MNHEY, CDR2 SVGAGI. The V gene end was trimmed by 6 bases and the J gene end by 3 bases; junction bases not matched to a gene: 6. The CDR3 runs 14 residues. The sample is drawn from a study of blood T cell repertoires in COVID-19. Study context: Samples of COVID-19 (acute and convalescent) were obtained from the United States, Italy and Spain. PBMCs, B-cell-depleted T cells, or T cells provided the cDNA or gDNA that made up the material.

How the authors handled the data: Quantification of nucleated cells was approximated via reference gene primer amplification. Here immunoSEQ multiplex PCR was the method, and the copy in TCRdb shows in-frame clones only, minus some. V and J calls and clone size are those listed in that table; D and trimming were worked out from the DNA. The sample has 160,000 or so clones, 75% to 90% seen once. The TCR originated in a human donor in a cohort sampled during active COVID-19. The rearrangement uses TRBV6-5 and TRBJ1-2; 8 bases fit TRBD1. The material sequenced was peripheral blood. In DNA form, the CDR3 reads TGTGCCAGCAGCCAGGGGGCGGGTGACTATGGCTACACCTTC. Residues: CASSQGAGDYGYTF.